This T cell receptor (beta chain) stems from a study of blood T cell repertoires in COVID-19. Study background: Samples taken during acute and convalescent COVID-19 were collected in the United States, Italy and Spain. In each case, the material was cDNA or gDNA derived from T cells, B-cell-depleted T cells, or PBMCs.

Germline CDR1 SGHRS, CDR2 YFSETQ. This CDR3 spans 14 amino acids. Trimming shortened V by 3 bases and J by 0 bases, and 7 bases separated the two germline ends. Per the original data handling: Using reference gene primer amplification, nucleated cell counts were estimated. Repertoires were generated with immunoSEQ multiplex PCR, while TCRdb's copy carries only in-frame clones and drops some. V, J and clone size were drawn from that table, and D and trimming were deduced from the DNA. The data contain fewer than 200,000 clones, 80% of them singletons. V usage is TRBV5-1 and J usage is TRBJ1-3; D is uncertain. This receptor was taken from a man aged 60 to 75 with acute or convalescent COVID-19. Sequenced input: peripheral blood. CDR3 residues: CASSSRSSGNTIYF. The CDR3 DNA is TGCGCCAGCAGCTCCAGAAGCTCTGGAAACACCATATATTTT.